One sample yielded the 23 T cell receptor beta chains listed below, sequenced in a study of T cells in Graves' hyperthyroidism and ophthalmopathy. RNA transcripts yielded amplified TCR beta CDR3 regions. HTBI primers were used for first-round RT-PCR of the TCR CDR3. TCRdb used MiXCR to reprocess the multiplex PCR reads, holding one entry per CDR3 protein. The sample consists of about 640,000 distinct CDR3 sequences, just under 45% of them appearing once. The sample taken for sequencing was peripheral blood or thyroid tissue (not recorded which). Source of these receptors: an adult man with Graves' disease, either hyperthyroidism or ophthalmopathy (not recorded which).

The J gene is TRBJ1-2, the V gene TRBV15; D not resolved. From germline, CDR1 is LNHNV and CDR2 YYDKDF (reference sequence). The CDR3 has 11 amino acids. V was shortened by 5 bases and J by 12 bases, with 13 bases between the two germline ends. CDR3 coding DNA: TGTGCCACCAGCGTCGTATCTGGAAACACCTTC. Protein product: CATSVVSGNTF.

This clonotype was observed a few times. The chain joins TRBV7-9 to TRBJ2-5; D uncertain. This CDR3 region has 16 residues. Per germline, CDR1 SEHNR and CDR2 FQNEAQ (reference sequence). V was shortened by 3 bases and J by 5 bases, with 19 bases between the two germline ends. The CDR3 region has the DNA TGTGCCAGCAGCTTGGAGCAGACCGGTCAAGGGGAGACCCAGTACTTC. It is translated as CASSLEQTGQGETQYF.

The table lists this clonotype with many counts. This sequence joins TRBV7-6 and TRBJ2-5, with a possible D match to TRBD1 (6 bases). Germline CDR1 SGHVS, CDR2 FNYEAQ. V lost 7 bases and J lost 4, with 22 bases in between. The CDR3 has 16 residues. CDR3 sequence reads: CASTQGNREWLETQYF. The DNA for the CDR3 is TGTGCCAGCACCCAAGGGAACAGGGAGTGGTTAGAGACCCAGTACTTC. Using reference TRBV7-6 and TRBJ2-5 for the parts outside the CDR3, the full variable domain is GAGVSQSPRYKVTKRGQDVALRCDPISGHVSLYWYRQALGQGPEFLTYFNYEAQQDKSGLPNDRFSAERPEGSISTLTIQRTEQRDSAMYRCASTQGNREWLETQYFGPGTRLLVL.

This clonotype was recorded many times. In nucleotides, the CDR3 is TGTGCCAGCAGCTTTACTGGTGAAAAACTGTTTTTT. The encoded protein is CASSFTGEKLFF. The chain combines TRBV13 with TRBJ1-4; D unclear. Germline V lookup: CDR1 PRHDT, CDR2 FYEKMQ (reference sequence). V was cut by 3 bases and J by 7 bases, with 6 bases left in between. CDR3 size: 12 residues.

This clonotype has more than one count but fewer than ten. The chain combines TRBV19 with TRBJ1-5; D gene ambiguous. The CDR3 runs 15 residues. V was pared by 2 bases and J by 0 bases, with 8 bases between. Germline-derived CDR1 and CDR2 are LNHDA and SQIVND (reference sequence). CDR3 sequence: CASSISANSNQPQHF. CDR3 nucleotide sequence: TGTGCCAGTAGTATAAGCGCCAATAGCAATCAGCCCCAGCATTTT.

This chain links TRBV7-9 with TRBJ1-2; 7 bases map to TRBD1. There are 14 residues in the CDR3. Trimming cost V 2 bases and J 8 bases; bases outside gene matches: 8. Germline CDR1 SEHNR, CDR2 FQNEAQ (reference sequence). The CDR3 DNA sequence: TGTGCCAGCAGCTTACGGACGGGGGGACAGGGCTACACCTTC. Amino acid sequence: CASSLRTGGQGYTF.

This sequence joins TRBV2 and TRBJ1-5; D gene unclear. Trimming pared 5 bases from V and 8 bases from J, leaving 13 bases between. This CDR3 contains 13 residues. Germline assignment: CDR1 SNHLY and CDR2 FYNNEI. CDR3 residues: CASSLGGGKPQHF. The CDR3 DNA reads TGTGCCAGCAGTTTGGGTGGCGGGAAGCCCCAGCATTTT.

This clonotype was observed many times. This sequence joins TRBV29-1 and TRBJ1-1, with D possibly TRBD1 on 6 matching bases. Germline lookup yields CDR1 SQVTM and CDR2 ANQGSEA. This CDR3 contains 10 residues. Written as DNA, the CDR3 is TGCAGGGCCGGGGGGGCCGAAGCTTTCTTT. This codes for CRAGGAEAFF.

At least ten counts were recorded for this clonotype. The chain joins TRBV24-1 to TRBJ1-4, with D hard to call. V was clipped by 2 bases and J by 8 bases, with 8 bases between them. Germline assignment: CDR1 KGHDR and CDR2 SFDVKD. The CDR3 is 13 residues long. The CDR3 DNA follows: TGTGCCACCAGTGATTACCGCGGCGAAAAACTGTTTTTT. Translated: CATSDYRGEKLFF.

This clonotype was seen a handful of times. One end of the junction varies from germline; a read error may be responsible. The chain has TRBV10-3 and TRBJ1-2, with D hard to call. The CDR3 extends over 13 amino acids. Per germline, CDR1 ENHRY and CDR2 SYGVKD. Here the CDR3 DNA reads TGTGCCAGCAGTTCTACCTCTAACTATGGCTACACCTTC. This gives the protein CASSSTSNYGYTF.

The V call is TRBV19, the J call TRBJ1-5; D possibly corresponds to TRBD1 (5 bases). V was clipped by 5 bases and J by 7 bases, with 15 bases between them. The CDR3 totals 14 residues. Germline loops: CDR1 LNHDA, CDR2 SQIVND (reference sequence). Here the CDR3 DNA reads TGTGCCAGTAGTGGAGTCTCAGGGCAGCAGCCCCAGCATTTT. It encodes CASSGVSGQQPQHF.

This clonotype was observed many times. The chain recombines TRBV29-1 with TRBJ1-2, with 7 bases fitting TRBD1. V trimming: 6 bases; J trimming: 2 bases; junction bases outside the gene matches: 12. Germline values: CDR1 SQVTM, CDR2 ANQGSEA. The CDR3 is 15 residues long. CDR3 nucleotide sequence: TGCAGCGTGACCCAATCGACAGGGAGCAACTATGGCTACACCTTC. Translating it yields CSVTQSTGSNYGYTF.

The rearrangement uses TRBV7-8 and TRBJ1-4, with D maybe TRBD1 (6 bases). The CDR3 is 16 residues long. V gave up 5 bases and J gave up 2 bases, with 15 bases separating them. Germline V CDR1 and CDR2: SGHVS, FQNEAQ. The CDR3 protein is CASSLQGRGTNEKLFF. The CDR3 DNA reads as TGTGCCAGCAGCCTACAGGGAAGGGGGACTAATGAAAAACTGTTTTTT.

This clonotype came up a few times. The chain employs TRBV7-2 and TRBJ2-5; 13 bases agree with TRBD2. The J segment lost 6 bases and the V segment lost 4 bases, leaving 5 bases of the junction unmatched. The CDR3 has 15 residues. The germline V gene has CDR1 SGHTA and CDR2 FQGNSA. For the CDR3, the DNA is TGTGCCAGCAGCTCGGGACTAGCGGGATTGAAGACCCAGTACTTC. It translates to CASSSGLAGLKTQYF.

The chain is built from TRBV12-3 or TRBV12-4 and TRBJ1-1; the D gene is possibly TRBD1 (5 bases). Between the trimmed V and J ends, which lost 4 bases and 4 bases, there was a span of 13 bases. The CDR3 has 14 amino acids. CDR3 DNA: TGTGCCAGCAGTTCCTCCCCCGGGGGCACTGAAGCTTTCTTT. The encoded protein is CASSSSPGGTEAFF.

For this clonotype: A read error may account for a junction end that differs from germline. The gene calls are TRBV10-3 and TRBJ2-5, with TRBD1 matching over 9 bases. Germline V gives CDR1 ENHRY, CDR2 SYGVKD. The CDR3 spans 16 residues. DNA for the CDR3: TGTGCCACCAGTGAGCGTGGACAGGGGATGCAAGAGACCCAGTACTTC. Amino acids: CATSERGQGMQETQYF.

This chain uses TRBV7-2 with TRBJ1-6; D uncertain. The CDR3 runs 14 residues. Germline values: CDR1 SGHTA, CDR2 FQGNSA. Trimming removed 5 bases at V and 0 bases at J, with 5 bases between. The CDR3 sequence: CASSHRSYNSPLHF. The CDR3 nucleotides are TGTGCCAGCAGCCATCGCTCCTATAATTCACCCCTCCACTTT.

The chain joins TRBV29-1 to TRBJ1-5; weak D call: TRBD1 (5 bases). Germline CDR1 SQVTM, CDR2 ANQGSEA. The CDR3 spans 13 residues. The V and J ends lost 5 bases and 4 bases respectively, with 12 bases between them. CDR3 DNA: TGCAGCGTTAGCGGGGAGGGGAATCAGCCCCAGCATTTT. Its translation is CSVSGEGNQPQHF.

This clonotype was counted only a few times. The chain carries TRBV2 and TRBJ2-2; D is unclear. Looked up from germline, CDR1 is SNHLY and CDR2 is FYNNEI. This CDR3 spans 14 amino acids. V dropped 3 bases and J dropped 4 bases, with 9 bases sitting between them. CDR3 region: CASSEGGPTGELFF. The DNA for the CDR3 is TGTGCCAGCAGTGAGGGTGGGCCCACCGGGGAGCTGTTTTTT.

Points on this clonotype: It is likely a read error, because the conserved phenylalanine at the end of the CDR3 is missing. The limits of the CDR3 on the DNA are not certain, so only TCRdb's listed CDR3 is given. V and J are TRBV15 and TRBJ1-1; the table gives TRBD1 as D, unverified against the DNA. Inclusive of both ends, the CDR3 amounts to 9 amino acids. Per germline, CDR1 LNHNV and CDR2 YYDKDF (reference sequence). This CDR3 is CATSRGQGI.

The chain links TRBV6-5 to TRBJ2-5; 9 positions agree with TRBD1. Germline loops: CDR1 MNHEY, CDR2 SVGAGI. V shed 5 bases, J shed 5 bases, and the junction held 9 bases outside the gene matches. This CDR3 has 15 amino acids. The CDR3 bases are TGTGCCAGCAGTAGGGGGACAGGGTTTGGGGAGACCCAGTACTTC. This sequence encodes CASSRGTGFGETQYF.

CDR3 sequence (DNA): TGTGCCAGCAGCTTGGAGAGGGTCGGCAATCAGCCCCAGCATTTT. Protein product: CASSLERVGNQPQHF. This chain joins TRBV7-9 and TRBJ1-5, with D unclear. The germline CDR1 and CDR2 sequences are SEHNR and FQNEAQ (reference sequence). The V end lost 3 bases, the J end lost 2 bases, and 11 bases lay between the germline ends. The CDR3 has 15 amino acids. The full variable domain, rest sourced from reference TRBV7-9 and TRBJ1-5, is DTGVSQNPRHKITKRGQNVTFRCDPISEHNRLYWYRQTLGQGPEFLTYFQNEAQLEKSRLLSDRFSAERPKGSFSTLEIQRTEQGDSAMYLCASSLERVGNQPQHFGDGTRLSIL.

This clonotype has a count of ten or more. This rearrangement joins TRBV9 to TRBJ1-5; 7 nucleotides match TRBD1. With 3 bases clipped from V and 5 bases from J, the junction kept 8 bases outside the gene matches. This CDR3 contains 15 residues. Germline V lookup: CDR1 SGDLS, CDR2 YYNGEE. The CDR3 region is CASSADTGTDQPQHF. The CDR3 bases are TGTGCCAGCAGCGCAGATACAGGGACAGATCAGCCCCAGCATTTT. The full variable domain, in which reference TRBV9 and TRBJ1-5 provide the parts outside the CDR3, is DSGVTQTPKHLITATGQRVTLRCSPRSGDLSVYWYQQSLDQGLQFLIQYYNGEERAKGNILERFSAQQFPDLHSELNLSSLELGDSALYFCASSADTGTDQPQHFGDGTRLSIL.